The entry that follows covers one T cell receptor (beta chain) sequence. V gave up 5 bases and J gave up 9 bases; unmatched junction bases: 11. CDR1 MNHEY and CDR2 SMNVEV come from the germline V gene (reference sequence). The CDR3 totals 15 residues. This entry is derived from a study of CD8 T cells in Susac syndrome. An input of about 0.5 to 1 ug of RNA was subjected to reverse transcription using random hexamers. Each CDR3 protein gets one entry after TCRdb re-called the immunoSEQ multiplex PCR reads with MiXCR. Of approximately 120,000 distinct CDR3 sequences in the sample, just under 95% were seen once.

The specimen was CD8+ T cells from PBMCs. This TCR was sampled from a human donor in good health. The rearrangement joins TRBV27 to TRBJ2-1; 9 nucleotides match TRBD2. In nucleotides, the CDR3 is TGTGCCAGCAGTCCGCATAGCGGGGGACGCAGTGAGCAGTTCTTC. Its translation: CASSPHSGGRSEQFF.